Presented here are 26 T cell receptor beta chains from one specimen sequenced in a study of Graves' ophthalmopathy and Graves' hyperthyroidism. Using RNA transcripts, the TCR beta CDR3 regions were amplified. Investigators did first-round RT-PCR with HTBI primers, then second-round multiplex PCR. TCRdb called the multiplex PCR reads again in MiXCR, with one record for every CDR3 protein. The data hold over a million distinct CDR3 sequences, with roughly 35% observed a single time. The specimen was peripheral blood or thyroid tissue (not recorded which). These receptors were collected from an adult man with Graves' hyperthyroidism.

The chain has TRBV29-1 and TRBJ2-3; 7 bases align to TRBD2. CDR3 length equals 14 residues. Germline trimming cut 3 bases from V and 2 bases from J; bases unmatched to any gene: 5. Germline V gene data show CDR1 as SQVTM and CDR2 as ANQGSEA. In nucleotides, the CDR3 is TGCAGCGTTGATGCGCGGGGGACCACAGATACGCAGTATTTT. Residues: CSVDARGTTDTQYF.

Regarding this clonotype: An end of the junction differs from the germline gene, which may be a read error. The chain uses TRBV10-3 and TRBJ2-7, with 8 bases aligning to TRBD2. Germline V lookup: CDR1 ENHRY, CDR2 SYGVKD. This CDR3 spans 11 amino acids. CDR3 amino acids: CASSSGGQQYF. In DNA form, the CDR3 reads TGTGCCAGCAGTTCGGGGGGGCAGCAGTACTTC.

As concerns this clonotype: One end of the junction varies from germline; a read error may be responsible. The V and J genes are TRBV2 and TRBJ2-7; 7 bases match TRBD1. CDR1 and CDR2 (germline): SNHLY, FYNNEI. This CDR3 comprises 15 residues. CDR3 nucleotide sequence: TGTGCCAGCAGTAAGACAGGGCCAGACACCGGGGAGCTGTACTTC. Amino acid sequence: CASSKTGPDTGELYF.

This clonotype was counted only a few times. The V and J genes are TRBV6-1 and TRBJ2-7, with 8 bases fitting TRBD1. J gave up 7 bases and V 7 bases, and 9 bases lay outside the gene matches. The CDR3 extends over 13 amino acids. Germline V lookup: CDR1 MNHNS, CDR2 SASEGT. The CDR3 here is CASTGQGPGEQYF. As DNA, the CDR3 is TGTGCCAGCACTGGACAGGGTCCGGGAGAGCAGTACTTC.

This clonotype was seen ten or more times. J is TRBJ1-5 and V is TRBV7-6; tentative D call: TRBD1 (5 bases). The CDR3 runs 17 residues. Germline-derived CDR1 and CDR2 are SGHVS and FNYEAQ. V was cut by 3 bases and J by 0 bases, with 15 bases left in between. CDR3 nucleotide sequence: TGTGCCAGCAGCTTTGGGACCGATCCCAATAGCAATCAGCCCCAGCATTTT. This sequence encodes CASSFGTDPNSNQPQHF.

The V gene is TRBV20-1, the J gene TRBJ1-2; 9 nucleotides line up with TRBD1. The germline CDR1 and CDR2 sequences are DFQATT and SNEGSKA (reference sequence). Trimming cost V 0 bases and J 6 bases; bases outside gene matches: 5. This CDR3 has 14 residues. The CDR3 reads CSARDRGQGNGYTF. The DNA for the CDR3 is TGCAGTGCTAGAGATCGGGGACAGGGTAATGGCTACACCTTC.

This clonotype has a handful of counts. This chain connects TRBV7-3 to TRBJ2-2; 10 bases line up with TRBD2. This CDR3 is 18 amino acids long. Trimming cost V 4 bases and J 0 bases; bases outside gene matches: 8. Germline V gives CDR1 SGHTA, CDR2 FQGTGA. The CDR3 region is CASSSRRLAGANTGELFF. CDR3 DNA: TGTGCCAGCAGCTCCCGCCGGCTAGCGGGGGCGAACACCGGGGAGCTGTTTTTT.

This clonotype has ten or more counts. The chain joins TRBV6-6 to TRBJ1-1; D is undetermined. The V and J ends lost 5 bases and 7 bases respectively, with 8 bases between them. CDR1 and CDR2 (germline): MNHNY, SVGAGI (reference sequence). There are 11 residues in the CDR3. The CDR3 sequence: CASSTLGEAFF. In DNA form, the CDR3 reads TGTGCCAGCAGTACCCTTGGTGAAGCTTTCTTT.

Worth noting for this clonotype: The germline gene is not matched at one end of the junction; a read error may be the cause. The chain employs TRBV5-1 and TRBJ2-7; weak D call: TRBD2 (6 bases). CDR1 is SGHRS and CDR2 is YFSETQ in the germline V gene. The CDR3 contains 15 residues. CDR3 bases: TGTGCCAGCAGCTCGCGAACGGGAGTCGCCTACGAGCAGTACTTC. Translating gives CASSSRTGVAYEQYF.

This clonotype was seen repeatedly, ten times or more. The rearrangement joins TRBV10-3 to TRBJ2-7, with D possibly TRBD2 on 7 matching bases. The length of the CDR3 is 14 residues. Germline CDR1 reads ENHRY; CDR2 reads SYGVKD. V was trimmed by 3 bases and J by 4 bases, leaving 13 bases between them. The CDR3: CAISDRGGLYEQYF. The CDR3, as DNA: TGTGCCATCAGTGATAGGGGGGGGTTATACGAGCAGTACTTC.

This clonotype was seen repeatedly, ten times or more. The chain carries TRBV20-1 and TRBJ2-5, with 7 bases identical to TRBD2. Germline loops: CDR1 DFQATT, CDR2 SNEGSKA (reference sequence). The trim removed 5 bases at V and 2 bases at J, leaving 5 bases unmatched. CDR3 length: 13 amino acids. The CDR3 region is CSAGGVGQETQYF. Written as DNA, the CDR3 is TGCAGTGCTGGGGGGGTTGGGCAAGAGACCCAGTACTTC.

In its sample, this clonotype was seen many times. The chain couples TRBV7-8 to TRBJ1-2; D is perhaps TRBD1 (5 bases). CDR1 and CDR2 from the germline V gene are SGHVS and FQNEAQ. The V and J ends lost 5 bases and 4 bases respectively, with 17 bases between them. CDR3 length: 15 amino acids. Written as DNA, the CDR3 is TGTGCCAGCAGCCGCCTCGTCTCGGGGGTCTATGGCTACACCTTC. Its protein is CASSRLVSGVYGYTF.

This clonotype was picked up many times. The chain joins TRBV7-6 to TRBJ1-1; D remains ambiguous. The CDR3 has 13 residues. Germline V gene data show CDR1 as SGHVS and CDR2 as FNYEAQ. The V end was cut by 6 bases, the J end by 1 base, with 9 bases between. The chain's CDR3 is CASSPGKNTEAFF. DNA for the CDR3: TGTGCCAGCAGTCCAGGAAAGAACACTGAAGCTTTCTTT.

Here the CDR3 DNA reads TGCGCCAGCAGCTTGGGCTGGGGAATTGACACTGAAGCTTTCTTT. It translates to CASSLGWGIDTEAFF. The chain is built from TRBV5-1 and TRBJ1-1, with D unresolved. Germline lookup yields CDR1 SGHRS and CDR2 YFSETQ. The CDR3 is 15 amino acids. Trimming took off 0 bases at V and 3 bases at J, with 12 bases between the two ends.

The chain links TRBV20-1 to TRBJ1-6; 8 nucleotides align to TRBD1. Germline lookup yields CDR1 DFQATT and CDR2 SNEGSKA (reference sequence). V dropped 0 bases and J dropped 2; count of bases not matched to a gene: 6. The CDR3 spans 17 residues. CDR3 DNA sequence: TGCAGTGCTAGAGATTTCGGGACAGGCACCTATAATTCACCCCTCCACTTT. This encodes CSARDFGTGTYNSPLHF.

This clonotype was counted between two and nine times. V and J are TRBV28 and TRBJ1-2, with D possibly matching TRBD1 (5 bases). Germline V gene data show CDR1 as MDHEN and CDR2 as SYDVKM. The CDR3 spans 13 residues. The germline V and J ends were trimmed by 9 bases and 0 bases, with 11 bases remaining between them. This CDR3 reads CASEDSTNYGYTF. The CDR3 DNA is TGTGCCAGTGAAGACAGTACTAACTATGGCTACACCTTC.

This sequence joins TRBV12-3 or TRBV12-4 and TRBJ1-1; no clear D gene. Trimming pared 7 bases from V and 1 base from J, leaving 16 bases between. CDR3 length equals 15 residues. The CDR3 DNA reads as TGTGCCAGCATCAGTTACAATAGCGGGAACACTGAAGCTTTCTTT. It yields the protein CASISYNSGNTEAFF.

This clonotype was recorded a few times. CDR3 sequence reads: CASSYSPGRNNEKLFF. The CDR3 coding sequence is TGTGCCAGCAGTTACTCCCCGGGACGTAATAATGAAAAACTGTTTTTT. The chain links TRBV6-5 to TRBJ1-4, with D perhaps matching TRBD1 (5 bases). Trimming stripped 0 bases from V and 4 bases from J, with 12 bases between. The germline V gene encodes CDR1 MNHEY and CDR2 SVGAGI. The length of the CDR3 is 16 residues.

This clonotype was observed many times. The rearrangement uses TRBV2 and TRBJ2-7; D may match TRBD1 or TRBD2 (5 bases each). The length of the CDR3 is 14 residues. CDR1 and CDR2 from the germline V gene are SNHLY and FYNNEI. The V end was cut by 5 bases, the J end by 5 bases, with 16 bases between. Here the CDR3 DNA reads TGTGCCAGCAGTTGGGGGAAAGGACGGGACGAGCAGTACTTC. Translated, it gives CASSWGKGRDEQYF.

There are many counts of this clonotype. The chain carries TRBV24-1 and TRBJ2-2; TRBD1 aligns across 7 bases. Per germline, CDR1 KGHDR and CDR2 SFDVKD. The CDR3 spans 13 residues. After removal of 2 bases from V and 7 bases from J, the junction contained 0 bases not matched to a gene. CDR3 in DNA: TGTGCCACCAGTGATTGGGACAGCGGGGAGCTGTTTTTT. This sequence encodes CATSDWDSGELFF.

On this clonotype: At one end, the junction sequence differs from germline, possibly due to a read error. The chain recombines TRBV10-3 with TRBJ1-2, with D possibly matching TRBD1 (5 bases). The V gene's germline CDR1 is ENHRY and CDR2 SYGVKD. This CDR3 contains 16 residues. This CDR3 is CASSSPGLAGGYGYTF. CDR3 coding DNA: TGTGCCAGCAGTTCGCCGGGTCTAGCGGGGGGCTATGGCTACACCTTC.

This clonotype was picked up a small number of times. This chain's CDR3 is CASSETGLANYGYTF. As DNA, the CDR3 is TGTGCCAGCAGTGAAACAGGGTTAGCTAACTATGGCTACACCTTC. The chain combines TRBV6-5 with TRBJ1-2, with D maybe TRBD1 (6 bases). The CDR3 totals 15 residues. Germline CDR1 and CDR2: MNHEY and SVGAGI. Between the trimmed V and J ends, which lost 5 bases and 0 bases, there was a span of 13 bases.

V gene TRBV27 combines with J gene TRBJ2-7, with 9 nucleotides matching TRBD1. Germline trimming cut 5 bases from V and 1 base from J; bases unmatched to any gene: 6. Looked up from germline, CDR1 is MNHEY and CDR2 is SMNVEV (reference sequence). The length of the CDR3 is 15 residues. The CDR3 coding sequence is TGTGCCAGCAGTAGGACAGGGGACTATTCCTACGAGCAGTACTTC. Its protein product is CASSRTGDYSYEQYF.

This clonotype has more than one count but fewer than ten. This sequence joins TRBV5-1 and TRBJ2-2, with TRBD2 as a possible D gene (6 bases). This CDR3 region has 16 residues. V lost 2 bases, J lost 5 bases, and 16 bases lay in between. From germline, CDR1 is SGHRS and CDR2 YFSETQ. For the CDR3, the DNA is TGCGCCAGCAGCTTCTCGGGACTCGCTAAAACCGGGGAGCTGTTTTTT. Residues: CASSFSGLAKTGELFF.

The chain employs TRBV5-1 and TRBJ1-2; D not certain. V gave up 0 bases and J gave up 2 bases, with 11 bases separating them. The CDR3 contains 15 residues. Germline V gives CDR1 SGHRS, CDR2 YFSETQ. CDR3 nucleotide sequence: TGCGCCAGCAGCTTGGGTCGCACACGGAACTATGGCTACACCTTC. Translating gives CASSLGRTRNYGYTF.

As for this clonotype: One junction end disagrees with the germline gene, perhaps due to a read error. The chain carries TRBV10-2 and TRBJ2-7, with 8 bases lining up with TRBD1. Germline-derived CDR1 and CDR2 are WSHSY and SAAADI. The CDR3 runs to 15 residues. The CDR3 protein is CASSVGGQGDDEQYF. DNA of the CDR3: TGTGCCAGCAGCGTTGGCGGACAGGGCGACGACGAGCAGTACTTC.